This T cell receptor (beta chain) stems from a study of shared clonotypes between healthy human individuals. Study-level information: Aged between 18 and 49, the donors were a couple of women and three men. Each donor had three CD4 naive, three CD4 memory, two CD8 naive and one CD8 memory plate.

V lost 1 base and J lost 7; bases outside the gene matches: 11. Germline loops: CDR1 SGHRS, CDR2 YFSETQ. CDR3 length: 15 residues. The protocol was immunoSEQ multiplex PCR, while the TCRdb copy is restricted to in-frame clones and leaves out a portion. Of about 1 million clones in the sample, around 74% are singletons; the top ten hold 1.4%. The rearrangement joins TRBV5-1 to TRBJ2-7; 7 bases fit TRBD1. The clonotype comes from a man aged 18 to 29 in good health. Sequencing was done on a sample of memory CD4+ T cells sorted from blood. The subset here: CD45RA-negative fraction. CDR3: CASSLKGGDPGEQYF. The CDR3 DNA reads as TGCGCCAGCAGCTTGAAAGGGGGCGACCCCGGAGAGCAGTACTTC.